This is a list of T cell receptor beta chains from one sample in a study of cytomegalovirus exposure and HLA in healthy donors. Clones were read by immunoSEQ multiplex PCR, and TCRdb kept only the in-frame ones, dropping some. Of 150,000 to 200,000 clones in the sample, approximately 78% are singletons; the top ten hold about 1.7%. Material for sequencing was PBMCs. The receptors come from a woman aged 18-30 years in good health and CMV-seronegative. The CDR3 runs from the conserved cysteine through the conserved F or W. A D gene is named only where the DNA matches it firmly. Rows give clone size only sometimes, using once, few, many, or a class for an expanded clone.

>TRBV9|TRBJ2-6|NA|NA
TGTGCCAGCAGCGCCGTCTCTGGGGCCAACGTCCTGACTTTC
CASSAVSGANVLTF
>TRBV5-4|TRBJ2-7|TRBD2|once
TGTGCCAGCAGCTTGGCGGGGACTAGCGGAGCCTACGAGCAGTACTTC
CASSLAGTSGAYEQYF
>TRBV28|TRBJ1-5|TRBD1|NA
TGTGCCAGCAGTCCTGGACAGGCTCACCAGCCCCAGCATTTT
CASSPGQAHQPQHF
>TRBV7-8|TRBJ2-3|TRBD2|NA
TGTGCCAGCAGCTCACTAGCGGGAGAAGATACGCAGTATTTT
CASSSLAGEDTQYF
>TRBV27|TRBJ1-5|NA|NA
TGTGCCAGCAGTTTATCGGGCAGCAATCAGCCCCAGCATTTT
CASSLSGSNQPQHF
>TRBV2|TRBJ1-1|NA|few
TGTGCCAGCAGGGGTCTTCAGGGCCGTTTCACTGAAGCTTTCTTT
CASRGLQGRFTEAFF
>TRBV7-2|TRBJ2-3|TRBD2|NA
TGTGCCAGCAGCTACCTAGCGGGAGGGCCAGATACGCAGTATTTT
CASSYLAGGPDTQYF
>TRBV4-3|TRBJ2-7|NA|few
TGCGCCAGCAGACCCAGGGGGGCGTCCTACGAGCAGTACTTC
CASRPRGASYEQYF
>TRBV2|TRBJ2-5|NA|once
TGTGCCAGCAGTGGGGACACCAAACAGCCCCAGTACTTC
CASSGDTKQPQYF
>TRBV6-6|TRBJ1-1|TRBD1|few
TGTGCCAGCAGTGGACTGGACAGGGGGAACACTGAAGCTTTCTTT
CASSGLDRGNTEAFF
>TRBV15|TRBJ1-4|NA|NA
TGTGCCACCAGCAGAGATTACAGCTCTAATGAAAAACTGTTTTTT
CATSRDYSSNEKLFF
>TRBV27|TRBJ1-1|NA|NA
TGTGCCAGCAATAACAGCCTGAACACTGAAGCTTTCTTT
CASNNSLNTEAFF
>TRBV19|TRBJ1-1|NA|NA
TGTGCCAGTAGGTACAGGGCCAACCTAGAAAACACTGAAGCTTTCTTT
CASRYRANLENTEAFF
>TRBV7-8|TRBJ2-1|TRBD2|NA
TGTGCCAGCAGCGCCTGGGCGGGAGAAAAGTACAATGAGCAGTTCTTC
CASSAWAGEKYNEQFF
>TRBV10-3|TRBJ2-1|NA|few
TGTGCCATCAGTGACGGTCGTGATGAGCAGTTCTTC
CAISDGRDEQFF
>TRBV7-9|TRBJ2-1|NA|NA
TGTGCCAGCGGACAGACCAGCTCCTACAATGAGCAGTTCTTC
CASGQTSSYNEQFF
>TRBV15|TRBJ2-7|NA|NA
TGTGCCACCAGCCCAACAACGGGAGAATTCTACGAGCAGTACTTC
CATSPTTGEFYEQYF
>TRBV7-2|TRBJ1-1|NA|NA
TGTGCCAGCAGCTTAGGTAGCAGGGTGAACACTGAAGCTTTCTTT
CASSLGSRVNTEAFF
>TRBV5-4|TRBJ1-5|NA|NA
TGTGCCAGCAGCTTGAATCCAGGGACTCATCAGCCCCAGCATTTT
CASSLNPGTHQPQHF
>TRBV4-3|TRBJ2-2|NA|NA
TGCGCCAGCAGCCAAGGCCCTACCTCGATGGGTAGCTTTGGCACCGGGGAGCTGTTTTTT
CASSQGPTSMGSFGTGELFF
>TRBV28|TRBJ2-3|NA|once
TGTGCCAGCAGTATGTCCGGTAGCACAGATACGCAGTATTTT
CASSMSGSTDTQYF
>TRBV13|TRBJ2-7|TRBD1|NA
TGTGCCAGCAGCTTAGCGGGACAGGGGGCCGAGCAGTACTTC
CASSLAGQGAEQYF